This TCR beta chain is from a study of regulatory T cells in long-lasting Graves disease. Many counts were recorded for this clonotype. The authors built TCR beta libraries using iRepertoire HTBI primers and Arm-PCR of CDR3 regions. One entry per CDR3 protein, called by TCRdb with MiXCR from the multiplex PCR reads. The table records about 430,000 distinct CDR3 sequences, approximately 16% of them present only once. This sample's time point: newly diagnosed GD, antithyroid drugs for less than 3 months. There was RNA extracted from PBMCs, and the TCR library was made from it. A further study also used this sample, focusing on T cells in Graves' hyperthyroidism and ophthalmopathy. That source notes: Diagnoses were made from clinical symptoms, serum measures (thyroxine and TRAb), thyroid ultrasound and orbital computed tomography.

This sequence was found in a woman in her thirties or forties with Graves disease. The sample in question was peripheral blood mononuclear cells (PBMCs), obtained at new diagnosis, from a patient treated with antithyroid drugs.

The CDR3 loop reads CASSSPRLAGGPGVVQYF. CDR3 coding DNA: TGTGCCAGCAGTTCCCCGCGACTAGCGGGAGGGCCTGGGGTAGTCCAGTACTTC. This chain links TRBV27 with TRBJ2-5; 14 positions agree with TRBD2. V was clipped by 4 bases and J by 10 bases; unmatched bases: 17. CDR1 and CDR2 from the germline V gene are MNHEY and SMNVEV (reference sequence). CDR3 length equals 18 residues.